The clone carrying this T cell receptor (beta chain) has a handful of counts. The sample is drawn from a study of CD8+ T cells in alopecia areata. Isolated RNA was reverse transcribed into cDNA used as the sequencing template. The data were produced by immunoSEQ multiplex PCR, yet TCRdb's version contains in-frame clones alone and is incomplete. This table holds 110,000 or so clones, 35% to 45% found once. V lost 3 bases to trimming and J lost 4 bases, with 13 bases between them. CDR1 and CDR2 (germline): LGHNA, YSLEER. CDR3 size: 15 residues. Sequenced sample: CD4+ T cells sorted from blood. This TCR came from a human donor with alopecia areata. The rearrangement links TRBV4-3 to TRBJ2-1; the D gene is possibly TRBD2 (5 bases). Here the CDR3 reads CASSHQDEGYNEQFF. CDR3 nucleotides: TGCGCCAGCAGCCATCAGGATGAGGGTTACAATGAGCAGTTCTTC.